These T cell receptor beta chains were read from a single sample in a study of T cell changes during pregnancy in multiple sclerosis. Assay used: immunoSEQ multiplex PCR; TCRdb lists only in-frame clones, some missing. This table has 85,000 to 130,000 clones, about 89% appearing once. Here the sequenced sample was peripheral blood, taken before pregnancy. These receptors all come from a female donor with multiple sclerosis, enrolled in a pregnancy study. Both conserved end residues are part of each CDR3. The D gene is left open where the match is weak. Where a row states a size, it is once, few, many or the class of an expanded clone; other rows omit it.

DNA: TGTGCCAGCTCACCACCGGACAGCATGAACACTGAAGCTTTCTTT; CDR3: CASSPPDSMNTEAFF; J: TRBJ1-1; V: TRBV18; size: -; D: -
DNA: TGTGCCAGCAGCCGGGACAGGGGTCGCGACGAGCAGTACTTC; CDR3: CASSRDRGRDEQYF; J: TRBJ2-7; V: TRBV5-6; size: -; D: TRBD1
DNA: TGCAGTACACTAGCGGGGTACGAGCAGTACTTC; CDR3: CSTLAGYEQYF; J: TRBJ2-7; V: TRBV29-1; size: -; D: TRBD2
DNA: TGTGCCAGCAGTCCGACTAGCAGCTCCTACAATGAGCAGTTCTTC; CDR3: CASSPTSSSYNEQFF; J: TRBJ2-1; V: TRBV27; size: -; D: TRBD2
DNA: TGTGCCAGCAGCGCAGTTAGGGGGCTGAATCAGCCCCAGCATTTT; CDR3: CASSAVRGLNQPQHF; J: TRBJ1-5; V: TRBV7-6; size: -; D: TRBD1
DNA: TGTGCCAGCCGACTTTCGGGAGGGGGTAGCAATGAGCAGTTCTTC; CDR3: CASRLSGGGSNEQFF; J: TRBJ2-1; V: TRBV6-4; size: -; D: TRBD2
DNA: TGTGCCAGCAGCTTAGGCCATGGGACTAGGGTTAGCACAGATACGCAGTATTTT; CDR3: CASSLGHGTRVSTDTQYF; J: TRBJ2-3; V: TRBV7-2; size: -; D: TRBD2
DNA: TGTGCCAGCTCACAAGGACAGGAGACCCAGTACTTC; CDR3: CASSQGQETQYF; J: TRBJ2-5; V: TRBV18; size: -; D: -
DNA: TGTGCCAGCAGTTATTACAGGGGCTACGAGCAGTACTTC; CDR3: CASSYYRGYEQYF; J: TRBJ2-7; V: TRBV6-6; size: -; D: TRBD1
DNA: TGTGCCAGCAGCTTAGAAGGGGGCTACGAGCAGTACTTC; CDR3: CASSLEGGYEQYF; J: TRBJ2-7; V: TRBV7-9; size: once; D: -
DNA: TGTGCCAGCAGCTTAGAAGGGAGGAGCTACACCTTC; CDR3: CASSLEGRSYTF; J: TRBJ1-2; V: TRBV13; size: -; D: -
DNA: TGTGCCAGCAGCTTAGGGACAGACTATAGCAATCAGCCCCAGCATTTT; CDR3: CASSLGTDYSNQPQHF; J: TRBJ1-5; V: TRBV7-2; size: -; D: -
DNA: TGTGCCAGCAGCGTAGGGGGACAGATGTCGGGCTACACCTTC; CDR3: CASSVGGQMSGYTF; J: TRBJ1-2; V: TRBV9; size: few; D: TRBD1
DNA: TGTGCCAGCAGCCTAAGGGGACTAGCGGGAGGCCTCTCCTACAATGAGCAGTTCTTC; CDR3: CASSLRGLAGGLSYNEQFF; J: TRBJ2-1; V: TRBV7-4; size: -; D: TRBD2
DNA: TGTGCCAGCAGTTTAACCAGTAAAGATGGCTACACCTTC; CDR3: CASSLTSKDGYTF; J: TRBJ1-2; V: TRBV6-5; size: -; D: -
DNA: TGTGCCAGCAGACGGGAAGATTCACCCCTCCACTTT; CDR3: CASRREDSPLHF; J: TRBJ1-6; V: TRBV5-5; size: -; D: -
DNA: TGTGCCAGCAGGATTAGCGGGAGGGGGGAGACCCAGTACTTC; CDR3: CASRISGRGETQYF; J: TRBJ2-5; V: TRBV27; size: -; D: TRBD2
DNA: TGTGCCAGCAGCTCCCGGGGGGGGAACACTGAAGCTTTCTTT; CDR3: CASSSRGGNTEAFF; J: TRBJ1-1; V: TRBV9; size: -; D: -
DNA: TGTGCCACCAGCAGACCCGGGCAGGGGACCCAGTACTTC; CDR3: CATSRPGQGTQYF; J: TRBJ2-5; V: TRBV15; size: -; D: -
DNA: TGTGCCAGCAGCTCCTTGCCGCTATCTACCTACAATGAGCAGTTCTTC; CDR3: CASSSLPLSTYNEQFF; J: TRBJ2-1; V: TRBV7-3; size: -; D: -
DNA: TGTGCCAGCAGTGATACGAGGACTAGCGGTAGCACAGATACGCAGTATTTT; CDR3: CASSDTRTSGSTDTQYF; J: TRBJ2-3; V: TRBV6-1; size: -; D: TRBD2
DNA: TGTGCCAGCAGCTACACTTCTACAGGATCCTACGAGCAGTACTTC; CDR3: CASSYTSTGSYEQYF; J: TRBJ2-7; V: TRBV7-2; size: -; D: -
DNA: TGTGCCAGCAGCCCCCGCAGGGGGAGCTACAATGAGCAGTTCTTC; CDR3: CASSPRRGSYNEQFF; J: TRBJ2-1; V: TRBV6-1; size: -; D: TRBD1
DNA: TGTGCCAGCAGCCCTTCGGCGGGGGGGCAAGAGACCCAGTACTTC; CDR3: CASSPSAGGQETQYF; J: TRBJ2-5; V: TRBV9; size: -; D: TRBD2
DNA: TGTGCCAGTAGTAACCGGGACAGCCAATATTCCTATGGCTACACCTTC; CDR3: CASSNRDSQYSYGYTF; J: TRBJ1-2; V: TRBV19; size: -; D: TRBD1
DNA: TGTGCCAGCAGTCGGGGGAAGGCAGCGGGAAACACCATATATTTT; CDR3: CASSRGKAAGNTIYF; J: TRBJ1-3; V: TRBV6-5; size: -; D: -
DNA: TGTGCCAGCAGCTACGACAGGGGCCCCTACGAGCAGTACTTC; CDR3: CASSYDRGPYEQYF; J: TRBJ2-7; V: TRBV7-9; size: -; D: TRBD1
DNA: TGCGCCAGCAGCTTGGCGGGACAGGGGTTCTCACCCCTCCACTTT; CDR3: CASSLAGQGFSPLHF; J: TRBJ1-6; V: TRBV5-1; size: -; D: TRBD1
DNA: TGCGCCAGCAGCCTTCGACAGGATAGCAATCAGCCCCAGCATTTT; CDR3: CASSLRQDSNQPQHF; J: TRBJ1-5; V: TRBV4-3; size: -; D: -
DNA: TGTGCCAGCATCGCGGGTTCCTACAATGAGCAGTTCTTC; CDR3: CASIAGSYNEQFF; J: TRBJ2-1; V: TRBV6-6; size: -; D: -
DNA: TGTGCCAGCAGCAACAGGCCGAACACTGAAGCTTTCTTT; CDR3: CASSNRPNTEAFF; J: TRBJ1-1; V: TRBV13; size: -; D: -
DNA: TGTGCCACCAGCAGAGATCCCGGGGACCAAGAGACCCAGTACTTC; CDR3: CATSRDPGDQETQYF; J: TRBJ2-5; V: TRBV15; size: once; D: -
DNA: TGTGCCAGCAGTTTTGGGACAGGGTCCCAAGAGACCCAGTACTTC; CDR3: CASSFGTGSQETQYF; J: TRBJ2-5; V: TRBV28; size: -; D: TRBD1
DNA: TGTGCCAGCAGTTACCGAGGATCTTCCACTGAAGCTTTCTTT; CDR3: CASSYRGSSTEAFF; J: TRBJ1-1; V: TRBV6-5; size: once; D: -
DNA: TGTGCCAGCAGTCGGGGTATCACTGAAGCTTTCTTT; CDR3: CASSRGITEAFF; J: TRBJ1-1; V: TRBV6-5; size: -; D: -
DNA: TGCGCCAGCAGCGAACACCAGCGACTAAATGAAAAACTGTTTTTT; CDR3: CASSEHQRLNEKLFF; J: TRBJ1-4; V: TRBV4-3; size: -; D: -
DNA: TGTGCCTTTGCGGACAGCCTTCGTCAGCCCCAGCATTTT; CDR3: CAFADSLRQPQHF; J: TRBJ1-5; V: TRBV30; size: -; D: -
DNA: TGCGCCAGCAGCCAAGCCACAACCGGGACAGGGCCGCTTGTGAACACTGAAGCTTTCTTT; CDR3: CASSQATTGTGPLVNTEAFF; J: TRBJ1-1; V: TRBV4-1; size: -; D: TRBD1
DNA: TGTGCCAGCAGTTCTTATCCCCCATTTTCGCGCGGAGGGTACAATGAGCAGTTCTTC; CDR3: CASSSYPPFSRGGYNEQFF; J: TRBJ2-1; V: TRBV28; size: -; D: -
DNA: TGTGCCTGGAGTGACCTAGCGGGCTACGAGCAGTACTTC; CDR3: CAWSDLAGYEQYF; J: TRBJ2-7; V: TRBV30; size: -; D: TRBD2
DNA: TGTGCCAGTAGTATAGCCGACAGGAATCCTTCGGAAAAACTGTTTTTT; CDR3: CASSIADRNPSEKLFF; J: TRBJ1-4; V: TRBV19; size: -; D: -
DNA: TGCGCCAGCAGCTTTTCGGGACAGGGGTCCTTAAATTCACCCCTCCACTTT; CDR3: CASSFSGQGSLNSPLHF; J: TRBJ1-6; V: TRBV5-1; size: -; D: TRBD1
DNA: TGCGCCAGCAGCGTTACGCAGGGGCTGGTGAACACTGAAGCTTTCTTT; CDR3: CASSVTQGLVNTEAFF; J: TRBJ1-1; V: TRBV5-1; size: -; D: -
DNA: TGTGCCAGCAGTTACTCGGGCAGGGGGGACACTGAAGCTTTCTTT; CDR3: CASSYSGRGDTEAFF; J: TRBJ1-1; V: TRBV6-5; size: -; D: TRBD1
DNA: TGTGCCAGCACTGGACAGATGAACACTGAAGCTTTCTTT; CDR3: CASTGQMNTEAFF; J: TRBJ1-1; V: TRBV2; size: few; D: -
DNA: TGCGCCAGCAGCCCCAGGACAGCCGGTAGCCTTGAAGCTTTCTTT; CDR3: CASSPRTAGSLEAFF; J: TRBJ1-1; V: TRBV4-1; size: -; D: -
DNA: TGTGCCAGCAGTCTTAACGGGGGGCTAGAGACCCAGTACTTC; CDR3: CASSLNGGLETQYF; J: TRBJ2-5; V: TRBV6-5; size: -; D: -
DNA: TGTGCCAGCAGCAGTGTCGGGACAGCCAACAATGAGCAGTTCTTC; CDR3: CASSSVGTANNEQFF; J: TRBJ2-1; V: TRBV27; size: -; D: TRBD1
DNA: TGTGCCAGCGGACAGTCCGACTATGGCTACACCTTC; CDR3: CASGQSDYGYTF; J: TRBJ1-2; V: TRBV6-6; size: -; D: -
DNA: TGTGCCAGCAGCCGCTTCGGACTAGCGAGTTCCGGGGAGCTGTTTTTT; CDR3: CASSRFGLASSGELFF; J: TRBJ2-2; V: TRBV5-4; size: -; D: TRBD2